The 13 T cell receptor beta chains listed next were all sequenced from one sample in a study of shared clonotypes between healthy human individuals. Only in-frame clones appear in the TCRdb table, and some are missing; sequencing was by immunoSEQ multiplex PCR. The sample has 2 million to 2.5 million clones; about nine tenths are singletons. Sequencing was performed on naive CD4+ T cells from PBMCs. Subset of the sample: CD45RA+ positively selected. All receptors come from a man aged 18 to 30 in good health. Some clones in this sample may be carry-over from other donors' samples.

CDR3 residues: CASSEEGQGAYEQYF. The CDR3 bases are TGTGCCAGCAGTGAAGAGGGACAGGGGGCCTACGAGCAGTACTTC. The chain uses TRBV6-1 and TRBJ2-7, with TRBD1 matching 11 bases. The ends lost 1 base at V and 2 bases at J; junction bases unmatched: 1. The CDR3 totals 15 residues. CDR1 is MNHNS, CDR2 SASEGT, per germline.

In regard to this clone: The identical CDR3 is also encoded by other nucleotide sequences in the sample. This chain links TRBV11-2 with TRBJ2-5; D gene uncertain. The germline V gene has CDR1 SGHAT and CDR2 FQNNGV. Trimming pared 3 bases from V and 1 base from J, leaving 6 bases between. The CDR3 extends over 13 amino acids. CDR3: CASSLSGQETQYF. CDR3 DNA sequence: TGTGCCAGCAGCTTGAGTGGCCAAGAGACCCAGTACTTC.

This clone turned up a few times. The chain combines TRBV4-2 with TRBJ1-1, with unresolved D. The germline CDR1 and CDR2 sequences are LGHNA and YNFKEQ. V was cut by 4 bases and J by 2 bases, with 8 bases left in between. The length of the CDR3 is 13 residues. Here the CDR3 reads CASSLGPNTEAFF. The CDR3 DNA is TGTGCCAGCAGCCTCGGGCCTAACACTGAAGCTTTCTTT.

The chain has TRBV25-1 and TRBJ2-7; 11 nucleotides align to TRBD1. The germline CDR1 and CDR2 sequences are MGHDK and SYGVNS. The CDR3 has 17 amino acids. The trim removed 3 bases at V and 2 bases at J, leaving 9 bases unmatched. CDR3 region: CASSETKPGQGAYEQYF. The CDR3 DNA sequence: TGTGCCAGCAGTGAGACCAAACCGGGACAGGGGGCCTACGAGCAGTACTTC.

This clone was found once. The CDR3 spells CARDRGMTDTQYF. For the CDR3, the DNA is TGTGCCAGGGACAGGGGAATGACAGATACGCAGTATTTT. The rearrangement links TRBV30 to TRBJ2-3; 10 positions agree with TRBD1. Germline CDR1 is GTSNPN and CDR2 is SVGIG (reference sequence). The CDR3 extends over 13 amino acids. Trimming cost V 8 bases and J 3 bases; bases outside gene matches: 5.

The chain carries TRBV4-3 and TRBJ1-2; 7 bases agree with TRBD1. The germline V gene has CDR1 LGHNA and CDR2 YSLEER. V trimming: 3 bases; J trimming: 0 bases; junction bases outside the gene matches: 4. The CDR3 contains 15 residues. CDR3 bases: TGCGCCAGCAGCCATACCGGGACAGCTAACTATGGCTACACCTTC. It yields the protein CASSHTGTANYGYTF.

This clone was counted between two and nine times. This chain uses TRBV5-4 with TRBJ1-2; 9 bases fit TRBD1. CDR1 and CDR2 (germline): SGHNT, YYREEE (reference sequence). This CDR3 contains 14 residues. Trimming removed 3 bases from V and 2 bases from J; junction bases left unmatched: 2. The CDR3 coding sequence is TGTGCCAGCAGCTCCGGGACAGGGAACTATGGCTACACCTTC. Its translation is CASSSGTGNYGYTF. Combining the CDR3 with reference TRBV5-4 and TRBJ1-2 gives the whole variable domain ETGVTQSPTHLIKTRGQQVTLRCSSQSGHNTVSWYQQALGQGPQFIFQYYREEENGRGNFPPRFSGLQFPNYSSELNVNALELDDSALYLCASSSGTGNYGYTFGSGTRLTVV.

This clone was seen a single time. The same CDR3 can be traced to other DNA sequences in this sample. The chain recombines TRBV5-1 with TRBJ2-1; no firm D call. The CDR3 covers 14 residues. Germline CDR1 SGHRS, CDR2 YFSETQ. The V end was cut by 0 bases, the J end by 0 bases, with 4 bases between. The CDR3 loop reads CASSLGDSYNEQFF. Written as DNA, the CDR3 is TGCGCCAGCAGCTTGGGTGACTCCTACAATGAGCAGTTCTTC.

Worth noting for this clone: Because it lacks the conserved phenylalanine or tryptophan at the end, this CDR3 is likely a read error. It is unclear where the CDR3 begins or ends on the DNA, so no DNA is shown, and the CDR3 is as TCRdb lists it. The chain uses TRBV28 and TRBJ2-3. Per the germline V gene, CDR1 is MDHEN and CDR2 is SYDVKM. The CDR3 is 14 residues long, counting both termini. The CDR3 region is CASSSAFPGSGWVS.

The chain links TRBV7-8 to TRBJ2-5; no reliable D call. V lost 1 base and J lost 0, with 12 bases in between. Germline-derived CDR1 and CDR2 are SGHVS and FQNEAQ. There are 16 residues in the CDR3. CDR3: CASSLGANIYQETQYF. The CDR3 nucleotides are TGTGCCAGCAGCTTAGGGGCTAATATATACCAAGAGACCCAGTACTTC.

This chain joins TRBV7-9 and TRBJ2-7; TRBD1 matches at 7 bases. With V trimmed by 4 bases and J by 5 bases, 11 bases remained unmatched. Germline V CDR1 and CDR2: SEHNR, FQNEAQ (reference sequence). The CDR3 has 15 residues. In DNA, the CDR3 is TGTGCCAGCAGCTCGCGGACAGGTCAATGGCACGAGCAGTACTTC. This gives the protein CASSSRTGQWHEQYF.

The gene calls are TRBV5-4 and TRBJ2-2; D is possibly TRBD2 (6 bases). The CDR3 contains 16 residues. The ends were cut back, 4 bases at V and 6 bases at J, with 19 bases in the middle. Per germline, CDR1 SGHNT and CDR2 YYREEE (reference sequence). For the CDR3, the DNA is TGTGCCAGCAGCGCTAAAGCGGGCGAAGCTTCCGGGGAGCTGTTTTTT. Translated: CASSAKAGEASGELFF.

The V gene is TRBV28, the J gene TRBJ2-2; D ambiguous. The CDR3 runs to 15 residues. V shed 7 bases and J shed 0 bases, with 12 bases lying between them. Per the germline V gene, CDR1 is MDHEN and CDR2 is SYDVKM. CDR3 sequence: CASIWGSTNTGELFF. CDR3 coding DNA: TGTGCCAGCATCTGGGGTTCCACGAACACCGGGGAGCTGTTTTTT. The whole variable domain, remainder taken from reference TRBV28 and TRBJ2-2, is DVKVTQSSRYLVKRTGEKVFLECVQDMDHENMFWYRQDPGLGLRLIYFSYDVKMKEKGDIPEGYSVSREKKERFSLILESASTNQTSMYLCASIWGSTNTGELFFGEGSRLTVL.